This entry is about one T cell receptor beta chain. Its antigen remains unknown. This specimen belongs to a study of OX40 agonist ivuxolimab in advanced cancers. Notes on the study in general: At 0.1 to 3.0 mg/kg and by week 6, CD4+ and CD8+ T cells in the blood had expanded clonally.

The method was immunoSEQ multiplex PCR; TCRdb's version includes in-frame clones alone and lacks a portion of them. The sample holds 18,000 or so clones, around 70% seen once. V gave up 0 bases and J gave up 0 bases; unmatched junction bases: 11. The CDR3 extends over 19 amino acids. In germline, CDR1 is SEHNR, CDR2 FQNEAQ (reference sequence). Sample: CD4+ or CD8+ T cells sorted from blood, taken in a trial of the OX40 agonist ivuxolimab. This sequence joins TRBV7-9 and TRBJ1-2; 9 nucleotides agree with TRBD1. This clonotype was obtained from an adult with an advanced solid tumor such as melanoma, head and neck, liver or kidney cancer. CDR3 DNA sequence: TGTGCCAGCAGCTTAGCGCGGGACAGGGAACGAAAGGCTAACTATGGCTACACCTTC. Protein product: CASSLARDRERKANYGYTF.